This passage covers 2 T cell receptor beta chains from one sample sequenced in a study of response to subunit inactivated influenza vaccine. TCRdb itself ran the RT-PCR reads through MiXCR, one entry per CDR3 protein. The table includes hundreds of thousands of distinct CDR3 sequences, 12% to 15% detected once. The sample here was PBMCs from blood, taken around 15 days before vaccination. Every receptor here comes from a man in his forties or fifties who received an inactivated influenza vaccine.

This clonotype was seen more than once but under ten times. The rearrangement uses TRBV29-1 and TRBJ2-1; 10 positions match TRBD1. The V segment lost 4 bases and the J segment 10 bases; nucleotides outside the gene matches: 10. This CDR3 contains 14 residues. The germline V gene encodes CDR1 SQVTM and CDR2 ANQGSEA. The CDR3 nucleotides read TGCAGCGTTGCACGGGACAGGGGTTTATACGAGCAGTTCTTC. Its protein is CSVARDRGLYEQFF.

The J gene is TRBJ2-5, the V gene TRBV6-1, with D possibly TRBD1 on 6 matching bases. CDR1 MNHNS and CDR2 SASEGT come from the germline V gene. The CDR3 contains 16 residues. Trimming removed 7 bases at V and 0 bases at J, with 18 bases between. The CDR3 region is CASNNRDKGYQETQYF. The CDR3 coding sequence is TGTGCCAGCAACAACCGGGACAAAGGGTACCAAGAGACCCAGTACTTC.